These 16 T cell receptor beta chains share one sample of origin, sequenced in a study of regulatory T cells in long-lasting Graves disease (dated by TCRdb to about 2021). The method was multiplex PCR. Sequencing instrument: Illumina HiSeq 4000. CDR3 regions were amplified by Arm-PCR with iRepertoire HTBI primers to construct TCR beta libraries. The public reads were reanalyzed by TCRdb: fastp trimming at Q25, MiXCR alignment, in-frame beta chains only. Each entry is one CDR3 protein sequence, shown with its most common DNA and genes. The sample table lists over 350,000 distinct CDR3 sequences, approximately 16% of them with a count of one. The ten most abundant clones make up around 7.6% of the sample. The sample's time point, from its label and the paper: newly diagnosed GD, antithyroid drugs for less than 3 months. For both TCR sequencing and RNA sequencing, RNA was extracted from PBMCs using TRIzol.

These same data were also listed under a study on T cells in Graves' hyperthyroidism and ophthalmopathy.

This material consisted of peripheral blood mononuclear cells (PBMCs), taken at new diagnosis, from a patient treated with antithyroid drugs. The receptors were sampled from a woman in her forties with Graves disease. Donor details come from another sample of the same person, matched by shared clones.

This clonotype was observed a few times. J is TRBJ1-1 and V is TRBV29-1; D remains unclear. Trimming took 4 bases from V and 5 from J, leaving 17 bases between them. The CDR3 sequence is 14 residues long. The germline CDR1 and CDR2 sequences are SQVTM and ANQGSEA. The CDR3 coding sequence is TGCAGCGTTGCCCTGTTTTGGGTTGGGACTGAAGCTTTCTTT. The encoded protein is CSVALFWVGTEAFF.

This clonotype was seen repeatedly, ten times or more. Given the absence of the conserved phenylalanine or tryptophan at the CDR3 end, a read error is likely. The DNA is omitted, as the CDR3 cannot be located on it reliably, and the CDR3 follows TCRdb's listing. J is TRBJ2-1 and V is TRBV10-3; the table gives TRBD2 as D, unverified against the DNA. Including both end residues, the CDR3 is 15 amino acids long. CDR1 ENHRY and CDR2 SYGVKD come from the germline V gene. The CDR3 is CAISDPTLARERWVL.

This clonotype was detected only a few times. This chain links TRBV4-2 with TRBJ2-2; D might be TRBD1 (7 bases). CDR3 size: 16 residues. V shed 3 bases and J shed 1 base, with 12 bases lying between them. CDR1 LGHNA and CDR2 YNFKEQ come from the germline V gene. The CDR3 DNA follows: TGTGCCAGCAGCCAGGCGGGGACAGTGAACACCGGGGAGCTGTTTTTT. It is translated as CASSQAGTVNTGELFF.

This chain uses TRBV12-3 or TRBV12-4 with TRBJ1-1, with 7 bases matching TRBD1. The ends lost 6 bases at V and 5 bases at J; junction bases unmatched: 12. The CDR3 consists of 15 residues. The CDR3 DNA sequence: TGTGCCAGCAGCCGGGACAGCTACCTAGGGACTGAAGCTTTCTTT. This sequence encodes CASSRDSYLGTEAFF.

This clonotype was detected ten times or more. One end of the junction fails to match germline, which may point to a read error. This CDR3 reads CSVDGVFGGRSHEQYF. The DNA of the CDR3 is TGCAGCGTTGATGGGGTCTTCGGGGGGCGCTCCCACGAGCAGTACTTC. V and J are TRBV29-1 and TRBJ2-7, with D perhaps TRBD2 (7 bases). The germline V gene has CDR1 SQVTM and CDR2 ANQGSEA. The CDR3 covers 16 residues.

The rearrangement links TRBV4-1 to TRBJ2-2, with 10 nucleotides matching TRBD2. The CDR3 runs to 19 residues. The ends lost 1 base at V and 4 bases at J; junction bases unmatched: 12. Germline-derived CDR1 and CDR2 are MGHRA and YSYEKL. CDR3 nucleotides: TGCGCCAGCAGCCAAGCCGGACTAGCGGCACTTCGGGGCACCGGGGAGCTGTTTTTT. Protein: CASSQAGLAALRGTGELFF.

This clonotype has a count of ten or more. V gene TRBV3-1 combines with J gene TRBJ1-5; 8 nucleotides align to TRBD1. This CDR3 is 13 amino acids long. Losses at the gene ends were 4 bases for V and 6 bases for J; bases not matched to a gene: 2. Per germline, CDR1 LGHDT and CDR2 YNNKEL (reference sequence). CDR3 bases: TGTGCCAGCAGCCCAGGGGGCGGTCAGCCCCAGCATTTT. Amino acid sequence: CASSPGGGQPQHF.

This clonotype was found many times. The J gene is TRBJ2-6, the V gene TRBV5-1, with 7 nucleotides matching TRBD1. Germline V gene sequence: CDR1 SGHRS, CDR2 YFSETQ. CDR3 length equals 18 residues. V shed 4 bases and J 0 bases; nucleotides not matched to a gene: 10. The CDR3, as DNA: TGCGCCAGCAGCCTGGGACAGATCGCCAGCTCTGGGGCCAACGTCCTGACTTTC. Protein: CASSLGQIASSGANVLTF.

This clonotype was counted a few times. The CDR3 DNA reads as TGTGCCAGCATCAAAGAAGGGGGCGCGAGCACTGAAGCTTTCTTT. Translating gives CASIKEGGASTEAFF. The V gene is TRBV7-9, the J gene TRBJ1-1; 7 nucleotides agree with TRBD1. Germline assignment: CDR1 SEHNR and CDR2 FQNEAQ (reference sequence). The CDR3 length is 15 residues. After removal of 7 bases from V and 4 bases from J, the junction contained 12 bases not matched to a gene.

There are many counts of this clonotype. For the CDR3, the DNA is TGTGCCAGCAGTGGGGGTGGGGGGCCGGAGACCCAGTACTTC. This sequence encodes CASSGGGGPETQYF. V usage is TRBV28 and J usage is TRBJ2-5, with D perhaps TRBD1 or TRBD2 (6 bases each). The CDR3 runs 14 residues. Trimming stripped 5 bases from V and 5 bases from J, with 15 bases between. The germline gives CDR1 MDHEN, CDR2 SYDVKM. The complete variable domain, with remaining parts taken from reference TRBV28 and TRBJ2-5, reads DVKVTQSSRYLVKRTGEKVFLECVQDMDHENMFWYRQDPGLGLRLIYFSYDVKMKEKGDIPEGYSVSREKKERFSLILESASTNQTSMYLCASSGGGGPETQYFGPGTRLLVL.

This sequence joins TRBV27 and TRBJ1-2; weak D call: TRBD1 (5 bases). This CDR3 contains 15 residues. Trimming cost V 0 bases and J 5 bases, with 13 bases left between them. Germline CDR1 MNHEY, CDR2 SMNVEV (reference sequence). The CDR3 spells CASSLSGVPGYGYTF. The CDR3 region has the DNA TGTGCCAGCAGTTTATCGGGGGTACCGGGGTATGGCTACACCTTC.

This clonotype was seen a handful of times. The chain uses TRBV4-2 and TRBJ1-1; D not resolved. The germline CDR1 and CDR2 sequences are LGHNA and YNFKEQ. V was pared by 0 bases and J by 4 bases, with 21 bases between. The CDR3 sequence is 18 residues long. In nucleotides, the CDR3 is TGTGCCAGCAGCCAAGATCTGATCCTCTCCGACATAACCACTGAAGCTTTCTTT. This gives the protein CASSQDLILSDITTEAFF.

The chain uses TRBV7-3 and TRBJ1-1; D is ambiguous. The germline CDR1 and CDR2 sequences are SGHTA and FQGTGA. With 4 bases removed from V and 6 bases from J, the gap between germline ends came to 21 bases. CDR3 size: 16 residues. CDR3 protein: CASSSRQTKARAEAFF. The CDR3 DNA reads TGTGCCAGCAGCTCCAGACAAACTAAGGCCCGGGCTGAAGCTTTCTTT.

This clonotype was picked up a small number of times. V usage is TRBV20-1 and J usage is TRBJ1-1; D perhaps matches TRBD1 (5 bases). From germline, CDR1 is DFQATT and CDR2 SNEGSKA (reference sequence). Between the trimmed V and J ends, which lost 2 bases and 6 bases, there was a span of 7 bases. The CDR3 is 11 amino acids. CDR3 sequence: CSARLGAEAFF. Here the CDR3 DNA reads TGCAGTGCTAGATTAGGGGCTGAAGCTTTCTTT.

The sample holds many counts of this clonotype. CDR3 protein: CASSFSGRQDTQYF. The CDR3 bases are TGTGCCAGCAGCTTCAGCGGGAGGCAGGATACGCAGTATTTT. This chain connects TRBV12-3 or TRBV12-4 to TRBJ2-3, with 9 nucleotides matching TRBD2. With V trimmed by 6 bases and J by 6 bases, 7 bases remained unmatched. This CDR3 comprises 14 residues.

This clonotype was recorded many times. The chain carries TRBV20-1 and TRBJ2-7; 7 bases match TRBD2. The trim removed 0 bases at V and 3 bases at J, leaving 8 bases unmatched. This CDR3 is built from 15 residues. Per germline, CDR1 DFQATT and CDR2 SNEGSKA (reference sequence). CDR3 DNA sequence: TGCAGTGCTAGAGATGATCGGACTAGTCGCTACGAGCAGTACTTC. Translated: CSARDDRTSRYEQYF.